The T cell receptor beta chain described here comes from a study of Ad26.COV2.S vaccination and SARS-CoV-2 variants. Profiling relied on immunoSEQ multiplex PCR, and the TCRdb table lists in-frame clones only, not all of them. The repertoire holds about 320,000 clones, with about 86% as singletons. Treatment reported: over 15 received Ad26.COV2.S at low or high dose, single or two shots; several received placebo; per-sample allocation not given. Day 63 after the first injection of vaccine or placebo was the sampling time. Details on this clone: The target antigen is unknown.

Germline V lookup: CDR1 LNHNV, CDR2 YYDKDF (reference sequence). CDR3 length equals 15 residues. Trimming pared 0 bases from V and 1 base from J, leaving 7 bases between. General study results and limits: Post-vaccination spike-specific CD8+ and CD4+ T cell responses reportedly had substantial breadth.

The sample in question was peripheral blood, obtained in a trial of Ad26.COV2.S vaccine versus placebo. This receptor was taken from a person aged 18-60 years who received the Ad26.COV2.S COVID-19 vaccine or a placebo. This sequence joins TRBV15 and TRBJ2-1; TRBD2 might be the D (6 bases). In nucleotides, the CDR3 is TGTGCCACCAGCAGAGATCGGGGGTCCTACAATGAGCAGTTCTTC. Its translation: CATSRDRGSYNEQFF.